This T cell receptor beta chain was observed in a study of regulatory T cells in long-lasting Graves disease. Across the study: Antithyroid drug exposure in newly diagnosed Graves' patients had lasted under 3 months.

Germline V CDR1 and CDR2: SGHAT, FQNNGV. The CDR3 is made up of 16 amino acids. Trimming left V 5 bases short and J 2 bases short, with 17 bases between. Investigators prepared the TCR beta libraries by applying iRepertoire HTBI primers and Arm-PCR of CDR3 regions. TCRdb re-analysed the multiplex PCR reads in MiXCR, keeping a single row per CDR3 protein. The sample has 550,000 or so distinct CDR3 sequences, about 12% seen once. Time point given: newly diagnosed GD, antithyroid drugs for less than 3 months. Preparation of the TCR library used RNA extracted from PBMCs. The same sample was also studied in work on T cells in Graves' hyperthyroidism and ophthalmopathy. That report notes: Stable Graves' hyperthyroidism denoted no ophthalmopathy progression over 18 months. The blood repertoire included most of the expanded thyroid clonotypes above 0.001.

This chain links TRBV11-2 with TRBJ2-3; D is unclear. The sample consisted of peripheral blood mononuclear cells (PBMCs), taken at new diagnosis, from a patient treated with antithyroid drugs. This sequence was found in a woman in her 30s with Graves disease. For the CDR3, the DNA is TGTGCCAGCAGCGCCCCCGGGCACCCTCCCACAGATACGCAGTATTTT. Encoded protein: CASSAPGHPPTDTQYF.